Listed below are T cell receptor beta chains from one sample, sequenced in a study of blood T cell repertoires in COVID-19. Using immunoSEQ multiplex PCR, the repertoire was profiled, and TCRdb retains in-frame clones only, with some absent. The table has 150,000 or so clones, roughly 73% seen once. The sample consisted of peripheral blood. The receptors were gathered from a woman between 50 and 59 years old with active or convalescent COVID-19. Each CDR3 is given with its conserved first and last residue.

V: TRBV30; CDR3: CACITSGRADEQFF
V: TRBV5-4; CDR3: CASSRETGGNYGYTF
V: TRBV19; CDR3: CASSIQQGVLEQFF
V: TRBV3-1/TRBV3-2; CDR3: CASSQDPSGREAEQYF
V: TRBV10-3; CDR3: CAISTGDTQYF
V: TRBV7-2; CDR3: CASSLYGGELFF
V: TRBV6-2/TRBV6-3; CDR3: CASSGGGAQDTEAFF
V: TRBV4-2; CDR3: CASSQGASGYYEQYF
V: TRBV28; CDR3: CASSLRTGAIYF
V: TRBV6-5; CDR3: CATGQAGGPNQPQHF